What follows describes a single T cell receptor (beta chain). Antigen specificity is unknown. The data belong to a study of cytomegalovirus exposure and HLA in healthy donors. Study-level background: A preliminary data release comprised 80 million or so unique TCRs obtained from HLA-typed donors.

Study-wide findings and caveats: HLA alleles showed associations with roughly 17,000 TCR beta sequences in a later analysis, at a 0.05 false discovery rate. For TCR beta chains, V- and J-gene trimming was later linked to a missense DCLRE1C variant.

Primers included in the PCR were 60 Vbeta and 13 Jbeta primers. The method was immunoSEQ multiplex PCR; TCRdb's version includes in-frame clones alone and lacks a portion of them. The sample yields over 100,000 clones, about 75% seen once. The sequencing sample was made of PBMCs. This receptor was taken from a woman aged 40 to 49 in good health and CMV-seronegative.

The CDR3 sequence is CASSQVGAEGLVYGYTF. The CDR3 DNA sequence: TGCGCCAGCAGCCAAGTAGGGGCCGAAGGGTTAGTCTATGGCTACACCTTC. The chain employs TRBV4-3 and TRBJ1-2; possible D gene TRBD1, 5 bases. Germline V gives CDR1 LGHNA, CDR2 YSLEER. Trimming cost V 1 base and J 4 bases, with 19 bases left between them. This CDR3 contains 17 residues.